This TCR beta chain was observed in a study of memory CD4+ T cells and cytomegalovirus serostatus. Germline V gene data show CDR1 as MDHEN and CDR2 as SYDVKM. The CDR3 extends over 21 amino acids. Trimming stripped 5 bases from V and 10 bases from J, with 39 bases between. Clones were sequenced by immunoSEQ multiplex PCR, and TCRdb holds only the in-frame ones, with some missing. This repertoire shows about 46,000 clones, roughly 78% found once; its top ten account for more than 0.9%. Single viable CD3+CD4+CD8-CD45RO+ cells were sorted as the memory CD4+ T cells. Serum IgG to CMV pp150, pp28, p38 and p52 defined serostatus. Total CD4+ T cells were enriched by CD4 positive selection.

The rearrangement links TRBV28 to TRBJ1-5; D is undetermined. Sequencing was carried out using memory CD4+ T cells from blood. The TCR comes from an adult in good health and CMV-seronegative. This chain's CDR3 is CASSPMGAMLPINPRAYPQHF. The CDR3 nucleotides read TGTGCCAGCAGTCCCATGGGTGCAATGCTACCCATAAACCCTCGGGCTTATCCCCAGCATTTT.